These 25 T cell receptor beta chains originate from one sample sequenced in a study of beta chain features in type 1 diabetes. Expressed TCRB transcripts were sequenced after all isolated RNA was converted to cDNA. Libraries were prepared by immunoSEQ multiplex PCR; TCRdb keeps only in-frame clonotypes and omits some of them. Among 400,000 to 500,000 clones listed, roughly 14% were seen once. The sequencing sample was made of naive CD4+ T cells from blood. All receptors derive from a man aged 25 to 40 in good health.

The gene calls are TRBV5-1 and TRBJ2-3; 7 bases are a match to TRBD2. Germline CDR1 and CDR2: SGHRS and YFSETQ. This CDR3 has 14 residues. J gave up 6 bases and V 2 bases, and 6 bases lay outside the gene matches. For the CDR3, the DNA is TGCGCCAGCAGCTTTCCAGAGGGAGGGGATACGCAGTATTTT. This codes for CASSFPEGGDTQYF.

V is TRBV5-4 and J is TRBJ2-3, with a weak D call TRBD1 (5 bases). V lost 4 bases to trimming and J lost 3 bases, with 9 bases between them. Germline lookup yields CDR1 SGHNT and CDR2 YYREEE (reference sequence). This CDR3 has 13 residues. In DNA, the CDR3 is TGTGCCAGCAGCCCAGACAGAACAGATACGCAGTATTTT. This codes for CASSPDRTDTQYF.

This clone showed up just a few times. This may arise from a read error, as a much more abundant clone is one base away. The same CDR3 is also encoded by other DNA sequences in this sample. The chain is built from TRBV7-6 and TRBJ2-5; D gene unclear. Trimming took 4 bases from V and 1 from J, leaving 1 base between them. Germline assignment: CDR1 SGHVS and CDR2 FNYEAQ. The CDR3 loop spans 11 amino acids. The CDR3, as DNA: TGTGCCAGCAGCTCCCAAGAGACCCAGTACTTC. Translated: CASSSQETQYF.

This clone occurred a few times. The chain uses TRBV6-1 and TRBJ1-2; D is unclear. CDR3 length: 13 residues. The V end lost 7 bases, the J end lost 5 bases, and 14 bases lay between the germline ends. Germline loops: CDR1 MNHNS, CDR2 SASEGT. The CDR3 protein is CASKETQWYGYTF. CDR3 sequence (DNA): TGTGCCAGCAAGGAGACACAGTGGTATGGCTACACCTTC.

Here the CDR3 DNA reads TGTGCCAGCAGCTTGGAAGGGGCAAGGACCTATGGCTACACCTTC. Translated: CASSLEGARTYGYTF. The chain carries TRBV5-8 and TRBJ1-2; TRBD1 is a possible D gene (5 bases). The CDR3 is 15 residues long. V lost 0 bases to trimming and J lost 4 bases, with 13 bases between them. Germline values: CDR1 SGHTS, CDR2 YDEGEE.

V gene TRBV9 combines with J gene TRBJ2-5, with 8 positions matching TRBD2. CDR1 and CDR2 (germline): SGDLS, YYNGEE. The ends lost 2 bases at V and 5 bases at J; junction bases unmatched: 8. This CDR3 is 15 amino acids long. CDR3 loop: CASSVAAGVVETQYF. For the CDR3, the DNA is TGTGCCAGCAGCGTGGCAGCGGGGGTGGTTGAGACCCAGTACTTC.

In its sample, this clone was seen a few times. This chain connects TRBV4-2 to TRBJ2-2; no firm D call. The V end was cut by 4 bases, the J end by 1 base, with 10 bases between. The CDR3 is 15 residues long. The germline V gene has CDR1 LGHNA and CDR2 YNFKEQ. The CDR3 is CASSLSPGNTGELFF. The CDR3 nucleotides read TGTGCCAGCAGCCTCTCTCCGGGGAACACCGGGGAGCTGTTTTTT.

This clone was picked up a small number of times. The gene calls are TRBV7-2 and TRBJ2-4; no firm D call. Germline assignment: CDR1 SGHTA and CDR2 FQGNSA. The CDR3 is made up of 16 amino acids. Trimming left V 2 bases short and J 0 bases short, with 11 bases between. CDR3 nucleotides: TGTGCCAGCAGCTTAAGAGGAAAAATAGCCAAAAACATTCAGTACTTC. It codes for CASSLRGKIAKNIQYF.

This clone occurred a few times. In DNA form, the CDR3 reads TGTGCCAGCAGCTTGGAGGGCCGCTTTTACAATGAGCAGTTCTTC. Its translation is CASSLEGRFYNEQFF. V and J are TRBV5-6 and TRBJ2-1, with unresolved D. Germline values: CDR1 SGHDT, CDR2 YYEEEE. The CDR3 length is 15 residues. Trimming took off 0 bases at V and 4 bases at J, with 11 bases between the two ends.

The chain joins TRBV7-9 to TRBJ1-1; D possibly corresponds to TRBD1 (5 bases). With 5 bases removed from V and 1 base from J, the gap between germline ends came to 20 bases. Germline V gene lookup returns CDR1 SEHNR and CDR2 FQNEAQ (reference sequence). The CDR3 sequence is 17 residues long. CDR3 region: CASSASLGRQTNTEAFF. The CDR3 region has the DNA TGTGCCAGCAGCGCCTCATTAGGTCGACAGACGAACACTGAAGCTTTCTTT.

The chain combines TRBV9 with TRBJ2-4; 8 positions agree with TRBD1. The CDR3 length is 17 residues. Germline CDR1 reads SGDLS; CDR2 reads YYNGEE. V dropped 0 bases and J dropped 9; count of bases not matched to a gene: 14. The CDR3 spells CASSVAPGGARLGIQYF. CDR3 DNA: TGTGCCAGCAGCGTAGCCCCAGGGGGCGCGAGGCTCGGCATTCAGTACTTC.

The rearrangement joins TRBV7-2 to TRBJ2-4; TRBD1 matches at 8 bases. The germline CDR1 and CDR2 sequences are SGHTA and FQGNSA. The J segment lost 5 bases and the V segment lost 7 bases, leaving 7 bases of the junction unmatched. The CDR3 is made up of 14 amino acids. CDR3 loop: CASMLDRDENIQYF. The DNA of the CDR3 is TGTGCCAGCATGTTGGACAGGGATGAAAACATTCAGTACTTC.

This clone was seen a handful of times. V gene TRBV25-1 combines with J gene TRBJ1-2; the D gene is possibly TRBD1 (5 bases). CDR1 MGHDK and CDR2 SYGVNS come from the germline V gene. Trimming stripped 2 bases from V and 5 bases from J, with 12 bases between. This CDR3 comprises 14 residues. This CDR3 is CASSERRGDYGYTF. The CDR3 DNA is TGTGCCAGCAGTGAAAGGAGAGGGGATTATGGCTACACCTTC.

This clone was found a few times. The rearrangement uses TRBV7-4 and TRBJ2-7; no clear D. The germline V gene has CDR1 SGHVT and CDR2 SQSDAQ. The CDR3 consists of 13 residues. V was pared by 3 bases and J by 2 bases, with 8 bases between. The CDR3 sequence: CASSFPRTYEQYV. In DNA form, the CDR3 reads TGTGCCAGCAGCTTCCCGAGAACCTACGAGCAGTACGTC.

This clone was seen more than once but under ten times. The CDR3 DNA reads as TGTGCCAGCAGCTGGGACCTAGCGGGGGGGCAAGAGACCCAGTACTTC. This codes for CASSWDLAGGQETQYF. V usage is TRBV5-4 and J usage is TRBJ2-5, with 12 bases identical to TRBD2. Trimming removed 3 bases from V and 2 bases from J; junction bases left unmatched: 5. CDR3 length: 16 residues. Germline V gene data show CDR1 as SGHNT and CDR2 as YYREEE (reference sequence). The full variable domain, rest sourced from reference TRBV5-4 and TRBJ2-5, is ETGVTQSPTHLIKTRGQQVTLRCSSQSGHNTVSWYQQALGQGPQFIFQYYREEENGRGNFPPRFSGLQFPNYSSELNVNALELDDSALYLCASSWDLAGGQETQYFGPGTRLLVL.

On this clone itself: The sample has other DNA sequences that encode this CDR3 too. The chain combines TRBV7-9 with TRBJ1-2, with D uncertain. Looked up from germline, CDR1 is SEHNR and CDR2 is FQNEAQ (reference sequence). V lost 5 bases, J lost 7 bases, and 8 bases lay in between. This CDR3 has 11 amino acids. In DNA form, the CDR3 reads TGTGCCAGCAGCCTTCAGGCTGGCTACACCTTC. Protein: CASSLQAGYTF.

The CDR3 region has the DNA TGTGCCTGGAACTGGGGATGGAATGAAGATACGCAGTATTTT. Translation gives CAWNWGWNEDTQYF. This chain joins TRBV30 and TRBJ2-3; D is unclear. Germline V gene sequence: CDR1 GTSNPN, CDR2 SVGIG (reference sequence). The CDR3 sequence is 14 residues long. V was clipped by 4 bases and J by 5 bases, with 16 bases between them.

The genes are TRBV7-9 and TRBJ2-5, with 7 bases that match TRBD2. CDR3 length: 15 residues. After removal of 5 bases from V and 4 bases from J, the junction contained 10 bases not matched to a gene. Germline V CDR1 and CDR2: SEHNR, FQNEAQ (reference sequence). The CDR3 loop is CASSPGNGRGETQYF. DNA for the CDR3: TGTGCCAGCAGCCCCGGAAATGGGAGGGGAGAGACCCAGTACTTC.

The genes are TRBV2 and TRBJ1-2; 7 bases match TRBD1. CDR1 SNHLY and CDR2 FYNNEI come from the germline V gene. V gave up 7 bases and J gave up 1 base; unmatched junction bases: 6. The CDR3 totals 14 residues. This CDR3 reads CASKSGQFNYGYTF. CDR3 in DNA: TGTGCCAGCAAGTCGGGACAGTTTAACTATGGCTACACCTTC.

The CDR3 sequence is CASSSDVWSGGYTF. CDR3 in DNA: TGTGCCAGCAGTTCTGACGTCTGGTCCGGGGGCTACACCTTC. The chain combines TRBV7-2 with TRBJ1-2; D remains unclear. The CDR3 has 14 residues. Germline V lookup: CDR1 SGHTA, CDR2 FQGNSA. Trimming stripped 6 bases from V and 8 bases from J, with 19 bases between.

There are a few counts of this clone. The chain joins TRBV29-1 to TRBJ2-5, with 8 bases aligning to TRBD2. V shed 7 bases, J shed 5 bases, and the junction held 15 bases outside the gene matches. CDR1 and CDR2 from the germline V gene are SQVTM and ANQGSEA. CDR3 length: 15 residues. Written as DNA, the CDR3 is TGCAGCGGTGGTCCAACGGGAGGGCCGGGGGAGACCCAGTACTTC. It yields the protein CSGGPTGGPGETQYF. The full variable domain, in which reference TRBV29-1 and TRBJ2-5 provide the parts outside the CDR3, is SAVISQKPSRDICQRGTSLTIQCQVDSQVTMMFWYRQQPGQSLTLIATANQGSEATYESGFVIDKFPISRPNLTFSTLTVSNMSPEDSSIYLCSGGPTGGPGETQYFGPGTRLLVL.

The V call is TRBV7-2, the J call TRBJ2-1, with 8 bases fitting TRBD1. The germline gives CDR1 SGHTA, CDR2 FQGNSA. The CDR3 runs 17 residues. V lost 6 bases to trimming and J lost 6 bases; unmatched junction nucleotides: 16. The CDR3 DNA follows: TGTGCCAGCAGTCAAAGGCCGCCGGGACAGGCAACCAATGAGCAGTTCTTC. Translation: CASSQRPPGQATNEQFF. The full variable domain, with the rest looked up from reference TRBV7-2 and TRBJ2-1, is GAGVSQSPSNKVTEKGKDVELRCDPISGHTALYWYRQSLGQGLEFLIYFQGNSAPDKSGLPSDRFSAERTGGSVSTLTIQRTQQEDSAVYLCASSQRPPGQATNEQFFGPGTRLTVL.

The chain couples TRBV28 to TRBJ2-7; no clear D. V was pared by 8 bases and J by 2 bases, with 7 bases between. Germline-derived CDR1 and CDR2 are MDHEN and SYDVKM. This CDR3 has 11 amino acids. The CDR3 nucleotides are TGTGCCAGCGGTGCGGCCTACGAGCAGTACGTC. As protein: CASGAAYEQYV.

There are a few counts of this clone. The chain is built from TRBV11-2 and TRBJ2-3; TRBD2 might be the D (6 bases). The CDR3 has 15 residues. V shed 6 bases and J shed 1 base, with 14 bases lying between them. CDR1 and CDR2 (germline): SGHAT, FQNNGV. CDR3 bases: TGTGCCAGCAGGAGTCCGTCGGGGGGCACAGATACGCAGTATTTT. Amino acids: CASRSPSGGTDTQYF.

The chain links TRBV30 to TRBJ2-4, with D tentatively TRBD2 (5 bases). The CDR3 spans 15 residues. V dropped 2 bases and J dropped 0 bases, with 11 bases sitting between them. Germline loops: CDR1 GTSNPN, CDR2 SVGIG (reference sequence). The CDR3 spells CAWSIGVLAKNIQYF. In DNA, the CDR3 is TGTGCCTGGAGTATCGGGGTCCTAGCCAAAAACATTCAGTACTTC.